The text below deals with one TCR beta chain. Its matching antigen is unknown. cDNA synthesis used the whole RNA isolate, giving expressed TCRB sequences. Using immunoSEQ multiplex PCR, the repertoire was profiled, and TCRdb retains in-frame clones only, with some absent. The sample records just over 15,000 clones, about 70% being singletons. These data are taken from a study of beta chain features in type 1 diabetes. Overall study findings and caveats: Moderately but significantly shorter TCRB CDR3s were found in Type 1 diabetes patients in all four CD4+ subsets.

The CDR3 covers 13 residues. Germline V gives CDR1 LNHDA, CDR2 SQIVND (reference sequence). V lost 3 bases, J lost 9 bases, and 12 bases lay in between. The chain joins TRBV19 to TRBJ1-5; tentative D call: TRBD1 (6 bases). The origin of this receptor is a man aged 25-40 years with type 1 diabetes. The sequencing sample was made of Tregs from blood. The CDR3 spells CASSIATGGPQHF. The CDR3 DNA sequence: TGTGCCAGTAGTATCGCGACAGGAGGGCCCCAGCATTTT.